This T cell receptor (beta chain) stems from a study of cytotoxic CD8 clonotypes in ibrutinib-treated CLL. At the level of the study: There were, on average, 255,043 productive templates and 80,000 to 100,000 productive rearrangements per sample.

Depth targeted 1 in 200,000 to 1 in 1 million T cells, averaging approximately 9.3x coverage per clonotype. Profiled with immunoSEQ multiplex PCR; TCRdb holds only in-frame clones, not every one. Altogether under 150,000 clones are present, more than 75% being singletons, with the ten largest covering less than 9%. The CDR3 runs to 14 residues. V was cut by 4 bases and J by 6 bases, with 15 bases left in between. Germline CDR1 SGHNT, CDR2 YYREEE (reference sequence). Details on this clone: The antigen remains unidentified.

Study-wide points: Patients had baseline clonality above age-matched healthy donors, and this clonality moved with circulating CD8+ T-cell counts.

The sample consisted of PBMCs, taken after 36 months of ibrutinib treatment. This TCR came from a human donor with chronic lymphocytic leukemia. The J gene is TRBJ2-3, the V gene TRBV5-4, with TRBD1 as a possible D gene (6 bases). The CDR3: CASSRPVDRDTQYF. CDR3 nucleotides: TGTGCCAGCAGCCGCCCCGTAGACAGGGATACGCAGTATTTT.